This T cell receptor (beta chain) stems from a study of blood T cell repertoires in COVID-19. Study-wide background: Sites in the United States, Italy and Spain provided acute and convalescent COVID-19 samples.

Study members were between about 18 and 95 years old and lived in about two dozen US regions. Per the original methods: Researchers report that nucleated cell counts were estimated from reference gene primer amplification. Clones were sequenced by immunoSEQ multiplex PCR, and TCRdb holds only the in-frame ones, with some missing. From that table come the V and J calls and clone size; the DNA was used to work out D and trimming. The table has approximately 250,000 clones, more than 70% seen once. J was trimmed by 3 bases and V by 9 bases; bases with no gene match: 7. This CDR3 is 15 amino acids long. The germline gives CDR1 MDHEN, CDR2 SYDVKM.

This TCR was recovered from a middle-aged woman with acute COVID-19. V and J are TRBV28 and TRBJ1-6; 8 positions agree with TRBD1. Sequencing was done on a sample of PBMCs or T cells enriched from blood (not recorded which). CDR3 bases: TGTGCCAGTGTCGCCGGGACAGGCTATAATTCACCCCTCCACTTT. Residues: CASVAGTGYNSPLHF.